This T cell receptor (beta chain) was observed in a study of cytomegalovirus exposure and HLA in healthy donors. Although they were nominally healthy when sampled, donors likely had unrecorded immune exposures. The PCR ran on 60 Vbeta and 13 Jbeta primers. The method was immunoSEQ multiplex PCR; TCRdb's version includes in-frame clones alone and lacks a portion of them. The sample lists approximately 220,000 clones; roughly 88% were seen once. Trimming removed 3 bases at V and 0 bases at J, with 6 bases between. The germline V gene has CDR1 LNHDA and CDR2 SQIVND (reference sequence). This CDR3 is built from 13 residues.

Material for sequencing was PBMCs. The chain is built from TRBV19 and TRBJ2-7; D gene unclear. The sequence came from a boy aged 2 to 9 in good health and CMV-seronegative. The CDR3 loop reads CASSMASSYEQYF. CDR3 bases: TGTGCCAGTAGTATGGCAAGCTCCTACGAGCAGTACTTC.